This TCR beta chain comes out of a study of blood T cell repertoires in COVID-19. Across the study: There were acute and convalescent COVID-19 samples, and they came from the United States, Italy and Spain.

Original analysis: Estimates of nucleated cell counts were drawn from the amplification of reference gene primers. TCRdb's copy holds only in-frame clones and misses some; the assay was immunoSEQ multiplex PCR. Clone size and V and J calls were adopted from that table, with D and trimming inferred from the DNA. The sample yields around 120,000 clones, about two thirds seen once. CDR1 is SGHTA and CDR2 is FQGTGA in the germline V gene. V shed 2 bases and J shed 5 bases, with 11 bases lying between them. This CDR3 region has 14 residues. The receptor's source is a human donor with acute or convalescent COVID-19. The donor label of this sample is uncertain. The chain links TRBV7-3 to TRBJ2-3; D possibly corresponds to TRBD2 (5 bases). The sequenced sample consisted of peripheral blood. DNA of the CDR3: TGTGCCAGCAGCTTATTGGGGAGAGGAGATACGCAGTATTTT. It is translated as CASSLLGRGDTQYF.